Sequencing of this TCR beta chain was carried out in a study of blood T cell repertoires in COVID-19 (dated by TCRdb to 2020 to 2022). Some background on the complete study: Collaborator samples came from the United States, Italy and Spain and covered acute and convalescent phases of COVID-19. The repertoires were released in a freely available public database meant as a resource for research on the immune response to SARS-CoV-2. Where available, HLA class I and class II types were taken from metadata supplied by the sample provider and were not determined by assay-based typing. The prospective study material was composed of cDNA or gDNA derived from T cells, B-cell-depleted T cells, or PBMCs. Samples were obtained from the ongoing ImmuneRACE study (first 160 participants) and from about 1,300 subjects provided by 6 global collaborators. Subjects who had been exposed to COVID-19, were actively infected with it, or had recovered from it provided the deeply sampled blood TCRbeta repertoires that made up the dataset. The sample metadata nearly always contained a de-identified subject ID, COVID-19 status, age in years and sex. What the research found in general, with its limitations: The quantity of clinical and demographic metadata differed by source and by participant and was supplied without curation.

In this sample, this clone turned up a few times. This clone's antigen is unknown. No base quality values were provided; no much bigger clone lies one nucleotide off. The CDR3, from cysteine to phenylalanine, totals 15 residues. The DNA shown is the 45-base CDR3, in frame from base 1. The germline V end is reduced by 3 bases and the J end by 4 bases; junction bases left unmatched: 6. CDR1 SGHDT and CDR2 YYEEEE were looked up in the germline V gene. The immunoSEQ Assay, a bias-controlled multiplex PCR, was used to amplify TCRbeta CDR3 regions from genomic DNA. As for the authors' bioinformatics: Within the assay, amplification of reference gene primers was used to estimate how many nucleated cells each sample contained. To quantify the absolute abundance of each unique TCRbeta CDR3 rearrangement, sequence reads were collapsed and filtered. For each sample, productive Simpson clonality was calculated by taking the square root of Simpson's diversity index across productive rearrangements. The table was pulled from immuneACCESS by TCRdb, which kept in-frame rearrangements only. Such tables lose some clones; where checked, under half of the loss comes from unresolved V genes, and the rest has no known cause. The V and J calls and the clone size are those of that table, but D and trimming were determined from the DNA. This sample gives 310,000 or so clones in total; 85% to 90% of them show up just once. The biggest ten clones account for about 10% of the sample.

Enrolling through a virtual design, the prospective study's participants ranged in age from roughly 18 to 100 years and lived across 24 United States geographic areas. In the prospective study, cohorts were assigned on the basis of participant-reported clinical history obtained from a screening survey and a study questionnaire. For ImmuneRACE Cohort 3, a participant was defined as recovered based on two consecutive negative NP/OP PCR tests, clearance by a healthcare professional, or resolution of symptoms. Each participant in the prospective study had whole blood, serum and a nasopharyngeal or oropharyngeal swab collected by mobile phlebotomists. Participants in the prospective study had the option to provide additional blood draws and questionnaires over a roughly two-month period. Blood samples from the prospective study were shipped frozen or at room temperature prior to DNA extraction.

Sequencing was carried out using PBMCs or T cells enriched from blood (not recorded which). This TCR was sampled from a woman aged 18-29 years who had recovered from COVID-19. The rearrangement combines TRBV5-6 with TRBJ1-2, with 10 central nucleotides matching TRBD1. The CDR3 amino acid sequence is: CASSSTGGLSYGYTF. At the DNA level, the sequence is TGTGCCAGCAGCTCGACAGGGGGCCTGAGCTATGGCTACACCTTC.